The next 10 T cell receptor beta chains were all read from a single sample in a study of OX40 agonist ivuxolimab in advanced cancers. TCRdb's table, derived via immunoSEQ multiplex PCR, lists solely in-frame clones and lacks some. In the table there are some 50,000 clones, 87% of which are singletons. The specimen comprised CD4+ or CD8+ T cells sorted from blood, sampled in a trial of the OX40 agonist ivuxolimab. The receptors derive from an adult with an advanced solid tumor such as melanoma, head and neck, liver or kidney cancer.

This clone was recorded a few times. The CDR3 nucleotides read TGTGCCAGTAATTTCGAGGGGGCTGGCACAGATACGCAGTATTTT. It translates to CASNFEGAGTDTQYF. The chain links TRBV19 to TRBJ2-3; 7 nucleotides match TRBD1. V lost 7 bases, J lost 1 base, and 8 bases stayed unmatched. The CDR3 is made up of 15 amino acids. CDR1 is LNHDA, CDR2 SQIVND, per germline (reference sequence).

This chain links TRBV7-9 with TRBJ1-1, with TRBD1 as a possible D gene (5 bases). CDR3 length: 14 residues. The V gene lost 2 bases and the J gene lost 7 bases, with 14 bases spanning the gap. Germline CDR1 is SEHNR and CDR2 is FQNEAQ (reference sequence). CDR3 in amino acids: CASSLLGTKNEAFF. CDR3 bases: TGTGCCAGCAGCTTACTGGGGACCAAGAATGAAGCTTTCTTT.

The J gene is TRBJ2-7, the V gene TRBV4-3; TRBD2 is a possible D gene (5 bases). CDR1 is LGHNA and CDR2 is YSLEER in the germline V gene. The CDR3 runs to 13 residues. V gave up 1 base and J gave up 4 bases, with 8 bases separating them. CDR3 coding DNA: TGCGCCAGCAGCCAAGGGACGGGGTACGAGCAGTACTTC. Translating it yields CASSQGTGYEQYF.

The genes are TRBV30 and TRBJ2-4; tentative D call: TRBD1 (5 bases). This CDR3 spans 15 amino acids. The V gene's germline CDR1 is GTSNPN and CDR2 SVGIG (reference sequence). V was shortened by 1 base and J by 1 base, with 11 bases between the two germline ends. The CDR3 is CAWSGGRVAKNIQYF. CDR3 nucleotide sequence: TGTGCCTGGAGTGGGGGCAGGGTGGCCAAAAACATTCAGTACTTC.

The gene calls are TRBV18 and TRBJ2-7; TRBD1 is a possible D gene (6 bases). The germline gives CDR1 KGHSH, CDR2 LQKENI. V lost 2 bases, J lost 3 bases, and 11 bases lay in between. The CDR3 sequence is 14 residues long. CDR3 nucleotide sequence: TGTGCCAGCTCACCATCTCTGGACAGCTACGAGCAGTACTTC. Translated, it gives CASSPSLDSYEQYF.

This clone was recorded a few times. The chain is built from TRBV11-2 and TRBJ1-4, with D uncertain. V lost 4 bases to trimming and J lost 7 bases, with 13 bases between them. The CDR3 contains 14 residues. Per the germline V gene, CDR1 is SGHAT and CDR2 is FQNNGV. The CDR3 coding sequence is TGTGCCAGCAGCTACAATGGAGCAGTTGAAAAACTGTTTTTT. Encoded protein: CASSYNGAVEKLFF. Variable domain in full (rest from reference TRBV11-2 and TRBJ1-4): EAGVAQSPRYKIIEKRQSVAFWCNPISGHATLYWYQQILGQGPKLLIQFQNNGVVDDSQLPKDRFSAERLKGVDSTLKIQPAKLEDSAVYLCASSYNGAVEKLFFGSGTQLSVL.

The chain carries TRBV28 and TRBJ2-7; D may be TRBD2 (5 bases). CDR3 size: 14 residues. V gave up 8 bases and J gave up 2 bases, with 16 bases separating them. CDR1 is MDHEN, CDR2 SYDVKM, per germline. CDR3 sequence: CASGLDLNTYEQYF. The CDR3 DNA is TGTGCCAGCGGCTTGGACTTAAATACCTACGAGCAGTACTTC.

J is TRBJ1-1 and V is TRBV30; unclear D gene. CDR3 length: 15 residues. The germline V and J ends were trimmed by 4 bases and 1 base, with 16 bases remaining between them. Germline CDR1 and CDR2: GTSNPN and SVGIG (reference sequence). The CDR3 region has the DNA TGTGCCTGGAAAACGGGCAGCATAGCGAACACTGAAGCTTTCTTT. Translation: CAWKTGSIANTEAFF.

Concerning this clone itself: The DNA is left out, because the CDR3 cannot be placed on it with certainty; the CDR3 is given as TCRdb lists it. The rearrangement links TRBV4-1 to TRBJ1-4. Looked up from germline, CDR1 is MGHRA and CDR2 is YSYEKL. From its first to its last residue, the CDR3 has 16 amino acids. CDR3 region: CASSQYFGTEREKLFF.

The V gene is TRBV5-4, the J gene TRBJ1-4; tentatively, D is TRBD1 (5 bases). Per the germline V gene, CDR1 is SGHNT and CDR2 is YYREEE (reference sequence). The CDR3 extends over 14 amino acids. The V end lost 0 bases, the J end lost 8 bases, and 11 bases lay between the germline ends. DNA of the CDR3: TGTGCCAGCAGCTTGGTGGGGGAAGGAGAAAAACTGTTTTTT. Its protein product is CASSLVGEGEKLFF.